Below, one T cell receptor beta chain is given with its context. The assay was immunoSEQ multiplex PCR, and TCRdb's table has in-frame clones only and misses some. Here the sample spans approximately 150,000 clones, more than 85% being singletons. The source of the sample is a study of control samples from healthy donors and cancer patients. The CDR3 contains 13 residues. CDR1 is LNHDA, CDR2 SQIVND, per germline (reference sequence). V lost 5 bases to trimming and J lost 5 bases, with 12 bases between them. This chain joins TRBV19 and TRBJ1-1; D is possibly TRBD1 (5 bases). The sequenced sample was blood. The origin of this receptor is a woman in her twenties or thirties in good health. CDR3 DNA sequence: TGTGCCAGTAGTGGGACGGTAACGACTGAAGCTTTCTTT. This sequence encodes CASSGTVTTEAFF.